This TCR beta chain is drawn from a study of blood T cell repertoires in COVID-19. Study information: From T cells, B-cell-depleted T cells, or PBMCs came the material, which was cDNA or gDNA.

In the authors' workflow: Amplifying reference gene primers gave estimates of nucleated cell counts. Sequencing was performed with immunoSEQ multiplex PCR; in TCRdb, only in-frame clones are kept and a portion is missing. V and J calls and clone size are copied from that table; D and trimming were computed from the DNA. The profile shows some 330,000 clones, 80% to 90% of them singletons. Participant ages covered roughly 18 to 89 years across about 22 US areas. Allocation to cohorts depended on clinical history reported by the participants. The CDR3 extends over 17 amino acids. Germline V gene sequence: CDR1 LGHNA, CDR2 YNFKEQ. V lost 0 bases to trimming and J lost 4 bases; unmatched junction nucleotides: 8. Many counts were recorded for this clone.

V gene TRBV4-2 combines with J gene TRBJ2-3, with 9 bases that match TRBD2. This receptor was taken from a man aged 30 to 39 who had recovered from COVID-19. Material for sequencing was PBMCs or T cells enriched from blood (not recorded which). CDR3 DNA sequence: TGTGCCAGCAGCCAAGAGTCCAGCGGGGGGCATTCAGATACGCAGTATTTT. It encodes CASSQESSGGHSDTQYF.